This TCR beta chain was identified during a study of blood T cell repertoires in COVID-19. This clone was seen once. The J segment lost 2 bases and the V segment lost 5 bases, leaving 5 bases of the junction unmatched. The CDR3 has 14 residues. Germline assignment: CDR1 MNHEY and CDR2 SVGAGI. This table comes from immunoSEQ multiplex PCR, and its TCRdb copy is limited to in-frame clones, with some not included. The profile covers some 90,000 clones, with 80% appearing a single time and around 10% taken by the ten largest. The chain carries TRBV6-5 and TRBJ2-7; TRBD1 matches 8 bases. The source of this sequence is a woman in her 70s with acute or convalescent COVID-19. Sequencing was carried out using peripheral blood. The CDR3 region is CASSPGQATYEQYF. CDR3 sequence (DNA): TGTGCCAGCAGTCCGGGACAGGCGACCTACGAGCAGTACTTC.